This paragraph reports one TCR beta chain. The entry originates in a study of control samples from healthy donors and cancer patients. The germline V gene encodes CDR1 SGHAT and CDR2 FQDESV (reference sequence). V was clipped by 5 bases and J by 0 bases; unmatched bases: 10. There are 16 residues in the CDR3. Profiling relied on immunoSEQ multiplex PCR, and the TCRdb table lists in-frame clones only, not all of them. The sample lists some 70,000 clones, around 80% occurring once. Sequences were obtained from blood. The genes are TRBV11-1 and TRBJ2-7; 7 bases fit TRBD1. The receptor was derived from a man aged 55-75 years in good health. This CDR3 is CASSPGTAVSSYEQYF. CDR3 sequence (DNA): TGTGCCAGCAGCCCCGGGACAGCTGTTAGCTCCTACGAGCAGTACTTC.